The sequence of this T cell receptor beta chain was determined in a study of cytotoxic CD8 clonotypes in ibrutinib-treated CLL. Across the whole study: Per sample, productive templates averaged 255,043 and productive rearrangements averaged around 100,000.

The study, taken as a whole, reports: Clonality increased with ibrutinib response but returned toward baseline at progression.

Details on this clone: Its antigen is not identified.

TCR beta libraries used 1.5 to 2.5 micrograms of genomic DNA from cryopreserved PBMCs. Method: immunoSEQ multiplex PCR; TCRdb's copy keeps in-frame clones and lacks some. The data show more than 45,000 clones, 83% seen once. The germline V gene has CDR1 LGHNA and CDR2 YNFKEQ. The CDR3 totals 16 residues. The J segment lost 6 bases and the V segment lost 0 bases, leaving 8 bases of the junction unmatched. The chain employs TRBV4-2 and TRBJ2-7, with 10 bases that match TRBD2. This sample comprised PBMCs, obtained after 24 months of ibrutinib treatment. The origin of this receptor is a human donor with chronic lymphocytic leukemia. CDR3 loop: CASSQDQAAGGTEQYF. In DNA, the CDR3 is TGTGCCAGCAGCCAAGATCAAGCAGCGGGAGGGACCGAGCAGTACTTC.